This is a list of T cell receptor beta chains from one sample in a study of T-cell reconstitution after alpha-beta-depleted transplantation in children. TCRdb used MiXCR to reprocess the PCR reads, holding one entry per CDR3 protein. The sample contains fewer than 25,000 distinct CDR3 sequences, under 13% of which appear only once. Material: PBMCs from the stem cell graft donor, obtained from the stem cell graft. All receptors derive from a human donor who donated a stem cell graft to a child with chronic granulomatous disease. Each CDR3 is given with its conserved first and last residue. The order of the fields is J gene, clone size, D gene, V gene, CDR3 DNA, CDR3 protein. A D gene is named only where the DNA matches it firmly. The size field is filled for only some rows; it gives once, few, many or a size class.

j_call: TRBJ2-7; clone_size: NA; d_call: NA; v_call: TRBV5-1; cdr3_nt: TGCGCCAGCACCTTCGAATACGAGCAGTACTTC; cdr3_aa: CASTFEYEQYF
j_call: TRBJ2-1; clone_size: many; d_call: NA; v_call: TRBV15; cdr3_nt: TGTGCCACCAGCACCTCGGGATCTTCCCTGTGGGAGCAGTTCTTC; cdr3_aa: CATSTSGSSLWEQFF
j_call: TRBJ2-2; clone_size: many; d_call: TRBD1; v_call: TRBV7-6; cdr3_nt: TGTGCCAGCAGCTTGGGACAGGCGAACACCGGGGAGCTGTTTTTT; cdr3_aa: CASSLGQANTGELFF
j_call: TRBJ1-1; clone_size: NA; d_call: TRBD1; v_call: TRBV12-3/TRBV12-4; cdr3_nt: TGTGCCAGCAGTTTTCGGGACAGTAACACTGAAGCTTTCTTT; cdr3_aa: CASSFRDSNTEAFF
j_call: TRBJ2-7; clone_size: NA; d_call: NA; v_call: TRBV7-9; cdr3_nt: TGTGCCAGCAGCAGCCTAAGGGGAGTAGAATACGAGCAGTACTTC; cdr3_aa: CASSSLRGVEYEQYF
j_call: TRBJ1-1; clone_size: many; d_call: NA; v_call: TRBV29-1; cdr3_nt: TGCAGCGTTCTGGGTTTGGGCGAAGCTTTCTTT; cdr3_aa: CSVLGLGEAFF
j_call: TRBJ2-7; clone_size: many; d_call: NA; v_call: TRBV14; cdr3_nt: TGTGCCAGCAGCAATCCGGGAGCTTTATACGAGCAGTACTTC; cdr3_aa: CASSNPGALYEQYF
j_call: TRBJ2-2; clone_size: many; d_call: NA; v_call: TRBV5-1; cdr3_nt: TGCGCCAGCAGCCAACGCCAGGGGGGGACCGGGGAGCTGTTTTTT; cdr3_aa: CASSQRQGGTGELFF
j_call: TRBJ2-1; clone_size: many; d_call: TRBD1; v_call: TRBV4-3; cdr3_nt: TGCGCCAGAACAGGGGGCAGTGAGCAGTTCTTC; cdr3_aa: CARTGGSEQFF
j_call: TRBJ1-5; clone_size: many; d_call: NA; v_call: TRBV6-5; cdr3_nt: TGTGCCAGCAGTTACGACGGGGGCAGCAATCAGCCCCAGCATTTT; cdr3_aa: CASSYDGGSNQPQHF
j_call: TRBJ2-7; clone_size: NA; d_call: TRBD1; v_call: TRBV7-6; cdr3_nt: TGTGCCAGCAGCTTAATGGGAGACCGAACGGGACAGCTCTCCTACGAGCAGTACTTC; cdr3_aa: CASSLMGDRTGQLSYEQYF
j_call: TRBJ2-1; clone_size: many; d_call: TRBD1; v_call: TRBV5-6; cdr3_nt: TGTGCCAGCAGCTTTGGGACAGGGGGCTTCAATGAGCAGTTCTTC; cdr3_aa: CASSFGTGGFNEQFF
j_call: TRBJ1-2; clone_size: few; d_call: NA; v_call: TRBV5-5; cdr3_nt: TGTGCCAGCAGCTTGGGGTCAGTCCCAGAGGGCTATGGCTACACCTTC; cdr3_aa: CASSLGSVPEGYGYTF
j_call: TRBJ1-1; clone_size: many; d_call: TRBD1; v_call: TRBV20-1; cdr3_nt: TGCAGTGCAAACGGACAGGCTAGCACTGAAGCTTTCTTT; cdr3_aa: CSANGQASTEAFF
j_call: TRBJ2-3; clone_size: NA; d_call: NA; v_call: TRBV27; cdr3_nt: TGTGCCAGCAGTTCCCTCGCCGATACGCAGTATTTT; cdr3_aa: CASSSLADTQYF
j_call: TRBJ2-7; clone_size: many; d_call: NA; v_call: TRBV3-1; cdr3_nt: TGTGCCAGCAGCCAAGATTGGGAGCGGGCCCGGGGGGAGCAGTACTTC; cdr3_aa: CASSQDWERARGEQYF
j_call: TRBJ2-3; clone_size: NA; d_call: TRBD2; v_call: TRBV20-1; cdr3_nt: TGCAGTGCCGGTAGGACTAGCGGCGGGACAGATACGCAGTATTTT; cdr3_aa: CSAGRTSGGTDTQYF
j_call: TRBJ2-2; clone_size: many; d_call: NA; v_call: TRBV2; cdr3_nt: TGTGCCAGCAGTGAATTTGAGGGTCCCGGGGAGCTGTTTTTT; cdr3_aa: CASSEFEGPGELFF
j_call: TRBJ1-1; clone_size: many; d_call: NA; v_call: TRBV7-2; cdr3_nt: TGTGCCAGCAGCCTTGGGAAGGGTACTGAAGCTTTCTTT; cdr3_aa: CASSLGKGTEAFF
j_call: TRBJ2-2; clone_size: many; d_call: TRBD1; v_call: TRBV9; cdr3_nt: TGTGCCAGCAGCGCCTTACAGGGGGCTCTATACACCGGGGAGCTGTTTTTT; cdr3_aa: CASSALQGALYTGELFF
j_call: TRBJ2-3; clone_size: many; d_call: NA; v_call: TRBV5-5; cdr3_nt: TGTGCCAGCAGCTTGGAAGCAGATACGCAGTATTTT; cdr3_aa: CASSLEADTQYF
j_call: TRBJ2-7; clone_size: many; d_call: NA; v_call: TRBV5-1; cdr3_nt: TGCGCCAGCAGCACAAGACCTACCTACGAGCAGTACTTC; cdr3_aa: CASSTRPTYEQYF
j_call: TRBJ2-5; clone_size: many; d_call: TRBD2; v_call: TRBV20-1; cdr3_nt: TGCAGTGCTAGAGATCGGAGTAGCGGGGTCCTTAACATCGTAGAGACCCAGTACTTC; cdr3_aa: CSARDRSSGVLNIVETQYF
j_call: TRBJ1-1; clone_size: many; d_call: NA; v_call: TRBV28; cdr3_nt: TGTGCCAGCAGTTTTCAAGGAACTGAAGCTTTCTTT; cdr3_aa: CASSFQGTEAFF
j_call: TRBJ1-1; clone_size: many; d_call: NA; v_call: TRBV7-9; cdr3_nt: TGTGCCAGCAGCCCCCGAGGAGGCGGCGTGTTGGAAGCTTTCTTT; cdr3_aa: CASSPRGGGVLEAFF
j_call: TRBJ2-1; clone_size: once; d_call: NA; v_call: TRBV29-1; cdr3_nt: TGCAGCGTTGCTCAGGGCCGGAGCTCCTACAATGAGCAGTTCTTC; cdr3_aa: CSVAQGRSSYNEQFF
j_call: TRBJ1-1; clone_size: many; d_call: TRBD1; v_call: TRBV5-1; cdr3_nt: TGCGCCAGCTTTGAGGCCCCGGGACAGGGGAGGACTGAAGCTTTCTTT; cdr3_aa: CASFEAPGQGRTEAFF
j_call: TRBJ2-5; clone_size: once; d_call: TRBD2; v_call: TRBV6-5; cdr3_nt: TGTGCCAGCAGTTCGACCACGGGACTAGCCGAGACCCAGTACTTC; cdr3_aa: CASSSTTGLAETQYF
j_call: TRBJ2-5; clone_size: many; d_call: TRBD1; v_call: TRBV10-3; cdr3_nt: TGTGCCATCAGTCACGGGACAGGGGGCGAAGAGACCCAGTACTTC; cdr3_aa: CAISHGTGGEETQYF
j_call: TRBJ2-2; clone_size: many; d_call: NA; v_call: TRBV7-3; cdr3_nt: TGTGCCAGCAGCCCCGGCGGGGTGAACACCGGGGAGCTGTTTTTT; cdr3_aa: CASSPGGVNTGELFF
j_call: TRBJ1-2; clone_size: many; d_call: NA; v_call: TRBV29-1; cdr3_nt: TGCAGCGTTGAAGTTCACCCAGAAGGCTACACCTTC; cdr3_aa: CSVEVHPEGYTF
j_call: TRBJ2-5; clone_size: many; d_call: TRBD1; v_call: TRBV28; cdr3_nt: TGTGCCAGCAGTTTATTAGGACAGGGGCCGAGGGAGACCCAGTACTTC; cdr3_aa: CASSLLGQGPRETQYF
j_call: TRBJ2-4; clone_size: NA; d_call: NA; v_call: TRBV21-1; cdr3_nt: TGTGCCAGCATCAATGAGGTCAAAAACATTCAGTACTTC; cdr3_aa: CASINEVKNIQYF
j_call: TRBJ2-1; clone_size: many; d_call: TRBD2; v_call: TRBV7-4; cdr3_nt: TGTGCCAGCAGCTTAGTGACTAGCGGGGGTTTCAACAATGAGCAGTTCTTC; cdr3_aa: CASSLVTSGGFNNEQFF
j_call: TRBJ2-1; clone_size: NA; d_call: NA; v_call: TRBV20-1; cdr3_nt: TGCAGTGCTCCGTGGGTCACCTACAATGAGCAGTTCTTC; cdr3_aa: CSAPWVTYNEQFF
j_call: TRBJ2-7; clone_size: many; d_call: NA; v_call: TRBV7-8; cdr3_nt: TGTGCCAGCAGCACTCCTACTGGGGAGCAGTACTTC; cdr3_aa: CASSTPTGEQYF
j_call: TRBJ2-5; clone_size: many; d_call: TRBD1; v_call: TRBV25-1; cdr3_nt: TGTGCCAGCAGTGCTACAGGGACAGGGTCGGAGACCCAGTACTTC; cdr3_aa: CASSATGTGSETQYF
j_call: TRBJ2-3; clone_size: many; d_call: TRBD2; v_call: TRBV12-3/TRBV12-4; cdr3_nt: TGTGCCAGCAACACCCTCGGGACTAACACAGATACGCAGTATTTT; cdr3_aa: CASNTLGTNTDTQYF
j_call: TRBJ2-1; clone_size: many; d_call: TRBD2; v_call: TRBV6-4; cdr3_nt: TGTGCCAGCAGTGTTTTAGCGGGGTACAATGAGCAGTTCTTC; cdr3_aa: CASSVLAGYNEQFF
j_call: TRBJ2-7; clone_size: many; d_call: NA; v_call: TRBV20-1; cdr3_nt: TGCAGTGCTAGAGAACCCCCCTCGGAGGAGCAGTACTTC; cdr3_aa: CSAREPPSEEQYF
j_call: TRBJ2-2; clone_size: many; d_call: TRBD2; v_call: TRBV7-2; cdr3_nt: TGTGCCAGCAGCCCCCCGGGGGGAAGAAACACCGGGGAGCTGTTTTTT; cdr3_aa: CASSPPGGRNTGELFF
j_call: TRBJ2-5; clone_size: many; d_call: NA; v_call: TRBV29-1; cdr3_nt: TGCAGCGTAGGGGAGACCCAGTACTTC; cdr3_aa: CSVGETQYF
j_call: TRBJ1-6; clone_size: many; d_call: TRBD1; v_call: TRBV20-1; cdr3_nt: TGCAGTGCTAGCCCCGGACAGGGGGGGCATTCACCCCTCCACTTT; cdr3_aa: CSASPGQGGHSPLHF
j_call: TRBJ2-1; clone_size: many; d_call: NA; v_call: TRBV9; cdr3_nt: TGTGCCAGCAGCGTTAATGAGGGCGGGAATGAGCAGTTCTTC; cdr3_aa: CASSVNEGGNEQFF
j_call: TRBJ2-3; clone_size: many; d_call: NA; v_call: TRBV25-1; cdr3_nt: TGTGCCAGCAGTGACACCCAGTTGATGCTAGTCGGCACAGATACGCAGTATTTT; cdr3_aa: CASSDTQLMLVGTDTQYF
j_call: TRBJ2-3; clone_size: many; d_call: NA; v_call: TRBV3-1; cdr3_nt: TGTGCCAGCAGCCAACGTACGAGGAGCACAGATACGCAGTATTTT; cdr3_aa: CASSQRTRSTDTQYF
j_call: TRBJ1-1; clone_size: NA; d_call: TRBD1; v_call: TRAV35; cdr3_nt: TGTGCTGGTCAGCGCCCTGTGGGGACAGGGTCCCCTGAAGCTTTCTTT; cdr3_aa: CAGQRPVGTGSPEAFF
j_call: TRBJ1-2; clone_size: many; d_call: TRBD1; v_call: TRBV13; cdr3_nt: TGTGCCAGCAGTCGGGACAGCCTCTTGGGTTATGGCTACACCTTC; cdr3_aa: CASSRDSLLGYGYTF
j_call: TRBJ2-3; clone_size: many; d_call: NA; v_call: TRBV20-1; cdr3_nt: TGCAGTGCTAGAGGAGCTTCTAGCACAGATACGCAGTATTTT; cdr3_aa: CSARGASSTDTQYF
j_call: TRBJ1-1; clone_size: many; d_call: NA; v_call: TRBV29-1; cdr3_nt: TGCAGCGTATCCAGGGGTGGGAACACTGAAGCTTTCTTT; cdr3_aa: CSVSRGGNTEAFF